A single sample is the source of the 28 T cell receptor beta chains below, sequenced in a study of blood T cell repertoires in COVID-19. Some clones are missing from TCRdb's copy, which holds only in-frame ones; the method was immunoSEQ multiplex PCR. The sample holds 250,000 or so clones, roughly 89% seen once. The specimen sequenced was peripheral blood. The receptors originated from a woman in her fifties or sixties with COVID-19, enrolled during active disease.

The chain couples TRBV5-1 to TRBJ1-4, with a tentative D call TRBD1 (6 bases). The germline CDR1 and CDR2 sequences are SGHRS and YFSETQ. With 2 bases removed from V and 3 bases from J, the gap between germline ends came to 11 bases. This CDR3 comprises 15 residues. The CDR3 DNA is TGCGCCAGCAGCTTACCGACAGGCTCTAATGAAAAACTGTTTTTT. As protein: CASSLPTGSNEKLFF.

The chain joins TRBV5-4 to TRBJ2-2; 8 bases are shared with TRBD2. Germline loops: CDR1 SGHNT, CDR2 YYREEE (reference sequence). V gave up 5 bases and J gave up 6 bases; unmatched junction bases: 6. The CDR3 loop spans 14 amino acids. CDR3 region: CASSPGLAAGELFF. The CDR3 DNA reads as TGTGCCAGCAGTCCTGGACTAGCCGCCGGGGAGCTGTTTTTT.

The chain uses TRBV5-1 and TRBJ1-1; weak D call: TRBD1 (6 bases). The germline gives CDR1 SGHRS, CDR2 YFSETQ. V lost 3 bases, J lost 0 bases, and 15 bases lay in between. The CDR3 is 16 amino acids. The CDR3 sequence is CASSYLSRDMNTEAFF. As DNA, the CDR3 is TGCGCCAGCAGCTACCTATCCAGGGACATGAACACTGAAGCTTTCTTT.

V usage is TRBV7-9 and J usage is TRBJ2-1, with a tentative D call TRBD1 (6 bases). The CDR3 has 16 residues. Trimming took 5 bases from V and 2 from J, leaving 16 bases between them. The germline CDR1 and CDR2 sequences are SEHNR and FQNEAQ (reference sequence). The CDR3: CASSDRRTDPYNEQFF. DNA for the CDR3: TGTGCCAGCAGCGACCGCCGGACAGATCCCTACAATGAGCAGTTCTTC.

J is TRBJ2-7 and V is TRBV7-9, with a weak D call TRBD1 (6 bases). The germline V gene encodes CDR1 SEHNR and CDR2 FQNEAQ (reference sequence). This CDR3 spans 17 amino acids. V gave up 5 bases and J gave up 4 bases, with 24 bases separating them. The CDR3 loop reads CASSVSTYRALPYEQYF. CDR3 sequence (DNA): TGTGCCAGCAGCGTAAGCACCTACAGGGCCCTCCCTTACGAGCAGTACTTC.

This clone was picked up one time. The rearrangement joins TRBV7-9 to TRBJ2-3; tentative D call: TRBD2 (6 bases). V was pared by 1 base and J by 0 bases, with 8 bases between. The CDR3 sequence is 15 residues long. CDR1 is SEHNR, CDR2 FQNEAQ, per germline (reference sequence). As DNA, the CDR3 is TGTGCCAGCAGCTTAGAGGCGGGAAGCACAGATACGCAGTATTTT. Its protein is CASSLEAGSTDTQYF. Looking up the rest from reference TRBV7-9 and TRBJ2-3 gives the full variable domain: DTGVSQNPRHKITKRGQNVTFRCDPISEHNRLYWYRQTLGQGPEFLTYFQNEAQLEKSRLLSDRFSAERPKGSFSTLEIQRTEQGDSAMYLCASSLEAGSTDTQYFGPGTRLTVL.

V usage is TRBV5-1 and J usage is TRBJ2-7; D is possibly TRBD1 (6 bases). Deletions cut 5 bases from V and 3 bases from J, with 18 bases between. CDR3 length: 15 residues. Looked up from germline, CDR1 is SGHRS and CDR2 is YFSETQ. CDR3 bases: TGCGCCAGCAGAGCCGGACAGATGTTATACTACGAGCAGTACTTC. It specifies CASRAGQMLYYEQYF.

This clone occurred once. This chain connects TRBV5-4 to TRBJ1-5, with unresolved D. The CDR3 is made up of 15 amino acids. Trimming removed 0 bases from V and 6 bases from J, with 13 bases in between. Germline CDR1 is SGHNT and CDR2 is YYREEE (reference sequence). This CDR3 is CASSLDAGSGQPQHF. DNA for the CDR3: TGTGCCAGCAGCTTGGATGCGGGGTCGGGTCAGCCCCAGCATTTT.

This chain links TRBV5-4 with TRBJ2-2; 8 bases align to TRBD2. Germline V gene data show CDR1 as SGHNT and CDR2 as YYREEE (reference sequence). This CDR3 contains 16 residues. The J segment lost 0 bases and the V segment lost 0 bases, leaving 1 base of the junction unmatched. CDR3 residues: CASSLEAGANTGELFF. The DNA of the CDR3 is TGTGCCAGCAGCTTGGAAGCGGGGGCGAACACCGGGGAGCTGTTTTTT. Filled out from reference TRBV5-4 and TRBJ2-2, the complete variable domain reads ETGVTQSPTHLIKTRGQQVTLRCSSQSGHNTVSWYQQALGQGPQFIFQYYREEENGRGNFPPRFSGLQFPNYSSELNVNALELDDSALYLCASSLEAGANTGELFFGEGSRLTVL.

This sequence joins TRBV12-3 or TRBV12-4 and TRBJ2-5; D is unclear. The CDR3 covers 12 residues. The ends were cut back, 5 bases at V and 7 bases at J, with 11 bases in the middle. The CDR3 region is CASSESTGTQYF. CDR3 coding DNA: TGTGCCAGCAGTGAGAGTACTGGGACCCAGTACTTC.

The rearrangement joins TRBV10-3 to TRBJ1-3; weak D call: TRBD1 (6 bases). Germline V lookup: CDR1 ENHRY, CDR2 SYGVKD. The CDR3 is made up of 16 amino acids. Trimming cost V 2 bases and J 0 bases, with 11 bases left between them. The CDR3 bases are TGTGCCATCAGTGAGCCAGGGGCACCCTCTGGAAACACCATATATTTT. This sequence encodes CAISEPGAPSGNTIYF.

The chain carries TRBV5-1 and TRBJ1-1, with 7 bases identical to TRBD1. Germline V gene lookup returns CDR1 SGHRS and CDR2 YFSETQ. Trimming at V came to 2 bases and at J to 9 bases, leaving 7 bases not matched to a gene. The CDR3 loop spans 13 amino acids. The DNA for the CDR3 is TGCGCCAGCAGCTTCGGGGAACAGGGGAAAGCTTTCTTT. This sequence encodes CASSFGEQGKAFF.

This clone was seen only once. V is TRBV4-3 and J is TRBJ2-1; 9 bases fit TRBD2. The germline CDR1 and CDR2 sequences are LGHNA and YSLEER. The CDR3 extends over 15 amino acids. Trimming at V came to 4 bases and at J to 9 bases, leaving 10 bases not matched to a gene. The CDR3 spells CASSLGGGAFGEQFF. The CDR3 region has the DNA TGCGCCAGCAGCCTTGGCGGGGGGGCTTTTGGTGAGCAGTTCTTC.

The genes are TRBV4-2 and TRBJ2-3, with a weak D call TRBD2 (5 bases). The CDR3 is 15 amino acids. Germline lookup yields CDR1 LGHNA and CDR2 YNFKEQ. The germline V and J ends were trimmed by 2 bases and 6 bases, with 15 bases remaining between them. CDR3 sequence: CASSQRGGSFDTQYF. The CDR3 nucleotides read TGTGCCAGCAGCCAAAGAGGAGGTAGTTTCGATACGCAGTATTTT.

This clone was seen just once. The CDR3 DNA sequence: TGTGCCAGCAGCCAGTCCGGACACCCCTATGGCTACACCTTC. Its translation is CASSQSGHPYGYTF. The V and J genes are TRBV3-1 (or the pseudogene TRBV3-2) and TRBJ1-2; TRBD1 might be the D (5 bases). This CDR3 has 14 residues. Germline lookup yields CDR1 LGHDT and CDR2 YNNKEL (reference sequence). Trimming left V 3 bases short and J 4 bases short, with 12 bases between.

The genes are TRBV10-3 and TRBJ1-1; D is possibly TRBD1 (6 bases). The V end lost 0 bases, the J end lost 0 bases, and 11 bases lay between the germline ends. CDR1 ENHRY and CDR2 SYGVKD come from the germline V gene. The CDR3 sequence is 16 residues long. CDR3 region: CAISESMGAMNTEAFF. The CDR3 region has the DNA TGTGCCATCAGTGAGTCTATGGGGGCGATGAACACTGAAGCTTTCTTT.

The chain uses TRBV14 and TRBJ2-5; the match to TRBD2 covers 8 bases. The V and J ends lost 1 base and 4 bases, in that order; junction bases with no gene match: 8. The V gene's germline CDR1 is SGHDN and CDR2 FVKESK. The CDR3 length is 16 residues. CDR3 sequence (DNA): TGTGCCAGCAGCCAAGGTTTAGCGGGGTTTGGAGAGACCCAGTACTTC. Protein: CASSQGLAGFGETQYF. Full variable domain (outside the CDR3, taken from reference TRBV14 and TRBJ2-5): EAGVTQFPSHSVIEKGQTVTLRCDPISGHDNLYWYRRVMGKEIKFLLHFVKESKQDESGMPNNRFLAERTGGTYSTLKVQPAELEDSGVYFCASSQGLAGFGETQYFGPGTRLLVL.

The V call is TRBV9, the J call TRBJ2-1; possible D gene TRBD1, 5 bases. This CDR3 has 17 amino acids. Germline CDR1 and CDR2: SGDLS and YYNGEE. Trimming removed 1 base from V and 2 bases from J, with 16 bases in between. The chain's CDR3 is CASSVSGIQVAYNEQFF. In nucleotides, the CDR3 is TGTGCCAGCAGCGTATCAGGGATCCAGGTTGCCTACAATGAGCAGTTCTTC.

In its sample, this clone was seen once. Other nucleotide sequences from this sample produce the same CDR3. The gene calls are TRBV2 and TRBJ1-3, with D perhaps matching TRBD1 (6 bases). This CDR3 contains 14 residues. The ends were cut back, 3 bases at V and 4 bases at J, with 10 bases in the middle. CDR1 SNHLY and CDR2 FYNNEI come from the germline V gene. The CDR3 loop is CASSDTGSGNTIYF. The DNA of the CDR3 is TGTGCCAGCAGTGATACAGGGTCGGGAAACACCATATATTTT.

V is TRBV11-2 and J is TRBJ1-1, with D uncertain. The V end lost 5 bases, the J end lost 3 bases, and 16 bases lay between the germline ends. The CDR3 contains 15 residues. In germline, CDR1 is SGHAT, CDR2 FQNNGV. CDR3 region: CASSPSGGRDTEAFF. CDR3 nucleotide sequence: TGTGCCAGCAGCCCCTCCGGTGGGAGGGACACTGAAGCTTTCTTT. The full variable domain, its missing parts supplied by reference TRBV11-2 and TRBJ1-1, is EAGVAQSPRYKIIEKRQSVAFWCNPISGHATLYWYQQILGQGPKLLIQFQNNGVVDDSQLPKDRFSAERLKGVDSTLKIQPAKLEDSAVYLCASSPSGGRDTEAFFGQGTRLTVV.

The sample holds a few counts of this clone. The chain combines TRBV6-5 with TRBJ1-2, with 8 bases fitting TRBD1. Germline V lookup: CDR1 MNHEY, CDR2 SVGAGI. This CDR3 spans 13 amino acids. Trimming at V came to 6 bases and at J to 0 bases, leaving 0 bases not matched to a gene. The CDR3 here is CASRDRANYGYTF. The CDR3 bases are TGTGCCAGCAGGGACAGGGCTAACTATGGCTACACCTTC.

The V and J genes are TRBV3-1 (or the pseudogene TRBV3-2) and TRBJ1-1; D not certain. The CDR3 length is 15 residues. V was trimmed by 3 bases and J by 3 bases, leaving 14 bases between them. Germline CDR1 LGHDT, CDR2 YNNKEL (reference sequence). CDR3 amino acids: CASSQWAKGDTEAFF. Here the CDR3 DNA reads TGTGCCAGCAGCCAGTGGGCCAAGGGAGACACTGAAGCTTTCTTT.

The chain recombines TRBV7-2 with TRBJ2-1; D might be TRBD1 (6 bases). This CDR3 is 13 amino acids long. The V end lost 4 bases, the J end lost 8 bases, and 12 bases lay between the germline ends. Germline-derived CDR1 and CDR2 are SGHTA and FQGNSA. CDR3: CASSWTDSDEQFF. The CDR3 bases are TGTGCCAGCAGCTGGACAGATTCCGATGAGCAGTTCTTC.

V usage is TRBV7-6 and J usage is TRBJ1-5; no clear D gene. The CDR3 length is 13 residues. Germline V gives CDR1 SGHVS, CDR2 FNYEAQ. V lost 2 bases, J lost 5 bases, and 7 bases lay in between. This CDR3 is CASSLMADQPQHF. In DNA form, the CDR3 reads TGTGCCAGCAGCTTAATGGCAGATCAGCCCCAGCATTTT.

Here the CDR3 reads CSVEGVQGVPGRNEKLFF. Written as DNA, the CDR3 is TGCAGCGTTGAAGGGGTGCAGGGTGTGCCGGGGAGGAATGAAAAACTGTTTTTT. V and J are TRBV29-1 and TRBJ1-4, with TRBD1 as a possible D gene (5 bases). The ends were cut back, 1 base at V and 5 bases at J, with 23 bases in the middle. CDR1 is SQVTM, CDR2 ANQGSEA, per germline. The CDR3 length is 18 residues.

The CDR3 DNA sequence: TGTGCCAGCAGCAGAAAAAGCGGACAGGGTATTTCCTACAATGAGCAGTTCTTC. Its protein is CASSRKSGQGISYNEQFF. The chain employs TRBV21-1 and TRBJ2-1; TRBD1 is taken as the D call from the table, unchecked against the DNA. TRBV21-1 is a documented pseudogene. There are 18 residues in the CDR3.

Only one count was recorded for this clone. This chain connects TRBV6-5 to TRBJ2-4; perhaps TRBD1 as D (6 bases). The CDR3 has 14 residues. Trimming left V 5 bases short and J 2 bases short, with 10 bases between. CDR1 is MNHEY, CDR2 SVGAGI, per germline. The CDR3 nucleotides read TGTGCCAGCAGTCCGACAGGCTCCAAAAACATTCAGTACTTC. Translated, it gives CASSPTGSKNIQYF.

V gene TRBV9 combines with J gene TRBJ2-3; 8 bases align to TRBD2. CDR1 and CDR2 from the germline V gene are SGDLS and YYNGEE. V lost 0 bases to trimming and J lost 0 bases; unmatched junction nucleotides: 9. This CDR3 has 18 amino acids. The CDR3 sequence is CASSVAWGRGVSTDTQYF. In nucleotides, the CDR3 is TGTGCCAGCAGCGTAGCGTGGGGGCGGGGGGTAAGCACAGATACGCAGTATTTT.